These T cell receptor beta chains were read from a single sample in a study of blood T cell repertoires in COVID-19. TCRdb keeps only in-frame clones here, not all; method: immunoSEQ multiplex PCR. The profile shows some 200,000 clones, approximately 84% of them singletons. Material: peripheral blood. These receptors all stem from a man at least 80 years old with acute or convalescent COVID-19. The CDR3 runs from the conserved cysteine through the conserved F or W. D genes are given only for firm matches. Expanded clones get a size class; other rows say once, few or many, or leave the size out.

>once|TRBV12-3/TRBV12-4|NA|TRBJ1-1
CASSPQSEAFF
TGTGCCAGCAGTCCGCAGTCTGAAGCTTTCTTT
>NA|TRBV5-1|NA|TRBJ2-7
CASSLAPAGSTYEQYF
TGCGCCAGCAGCCTCGCCCCGGCGGGATCCACCTACGAGCAGTACTTC
>NA|TRBV5-1|NA|TRBJ1-4
CASSLLPTQGEGEKLFF
TGCGCCAGCAGCTTGCTTCCTACACAGGGAGAAGGCGAAAAACTGTTTTTT
>once|TRBV2|NA|TRBJ1-2
CASSEQGGYGYTF
TGTGCCAGCAGTGAACAGGGCGGCTATGGCTACACCTTC
>NA|TRBV27|TRBD1|TRBJ1-1
CASSLDRVNTEAFF
TGTGCCAGCAGTCTGGACAGGGTAAACACTGAAGCTTTCTTT
>NA|TRBV11-2|TRBD1|TRBJ2-1
CASSRQGNEQFF
TGTGCCAGCAGCAGACAGGGCAATGAGCAGTTCTTC
>NA|TRBV10-3|TRBD1|TRBJ2-7
CAIREGQGVYEQYF
TGTGCCATCAGGGAGGGACAGGGGGTTTACGAGCAGTACTTC
>NA|TRBV6-6|TRBD2|TRBJ2-2
CASSPRGAGENGELFF
TGTGCCAGCAGTCCTCGAGGAGCGGGAGAGAACGGGGAGCTGTTTTTT
>NA|TRBV7-6|NA|TRBJ2-1
CASSLQTSLEQFF
TGTGCCAGCAGCTTGCAAACTAGCTTGGAGCAGTTCTTC
>NA|TRBV7-9|TRBD1|TRBJ2-5
CASSPQRSSTGPTQETQYF
TGTGCCAGCAGCCCACAGAGGAGTTCGACAGGGCCCACCCAAGAGACCCAGTACTTC
>NA|TRBV7-2|TRBD1|TRBJ1-2
CASSLVQGYGYTF
TGTGCCAGCAGCTTAGTACAGGGGTATGGCTACACCTTC
>NA|TRBV28|NA|TRBJ2-2
CASSLPVWLTGELFF
TGTGCCAGCAGCCTTCCAGTTTGGTTGACCGGGGAGCTGTTTTTT
>few|TRBV7-9|TRBD2|TRBJ2-1
CASSPPSVAGVKQFF
TGTGCCAGCAGCCCCCCGAGCGTAGCGGGAGTGAAGCAGTTCTTC
>few|TRBV7-9|TRBD1|TRBJ1-5
CASIRGLSQPQHF
TGTGCCAGCATCAGGGGGCTGAGCCAGCCCCAGCATTTT
>once|TRBV10-3|TRBD1|TRBJ1-2
CATSIRGDYGYTF
TGTGCCACCAGCATCAGGGGGGATTATGGCTACACCTTC
>NA|TRBV18|NA|TRBJ2-1
CASSDPGLTYNEQFF
TGTGCCAGCTCAGACCCGGGACTCACATACAATGAGCAGTTCTTC
>few|TRBV24-1|NA|TRBJ2-5
CATSDSGESTQYF
TGTGCCACCAGTGATTCAGGGGAATCGACCCAGTACTTC
>NA|TRBV14|TRBD2|TRBJ2-1
CASSLPGLAGGEQFF
TGTGCCAGCAGCCTTCCGGGACTAGCGGGAGGTGAGCAGTTCTTC
>NA|TRBV4-3|NA|TRBJ1-1
CASSQDTLLRFSAEAFF
TGCGCCAGCAGCCAAGATACCCTCCTCAGGTTTAGCGCTGAAGCTTTCTTT
>NA|TRBV5-1|TRBD2|TRBJ2-2
CASSLGTSGRLFNTGELFF
TGCGCCAGCAGCCTGGGGACTAGCGGGAGGCTGTTCAACACCGGGGAGCTGTTTTTT
>NA|TRBV6-8|NA|TRBJ2-2
CARARGHTGELFF
TGTGCCAGAGCGAGAGGGCACACCGGGGAGCTGTTTTTT
>NA|TRBV2|TRBD1|TRBJ1-6
CASSPQGFPSPLHF
TGTGCCAGCAGTCCACAGGGGTTTCCCTCACCCCTCCACTTT
>NA|TRBV2|NA|TRBJ2-3
CANIAVRTDTQYF
TGTGCCAACATAGCCGTCCGCACAGATACGCAGTATTTT
>few|TRBV24-1|NA|TRBJ2-3
CATSDSGRGWSTDTQYF
TGTGCCACCAGTGATTCGGGCAGGGGATGGAGCACAGATACGCAGTATTTT
>NA|TRBV29-1|TRBD1|TRBJ1-6
CSVNTGVDSPLHF
TGCAGCGTGAATACAGGGGTGGATTCACCCCTCCACTTT
>NA|TRBV19|TRBD2|TRBJ2-3
CASSDPSGREGRHTQYF
TGTGCCAGTAGTGACCCGAGCGGGCGGGAGGGCCGTCATACGCAGTATTTT
>NA|TRBV2|NA|TRBJ1-5
CASSGEGYQPQHF
TGTGCCAGCAGTGGGGAGGGCTATCAGCCCCAGCATTTT
>NA|TRBV5-1|NA|TRBJ1-2
CASSTTALYGYTF
TGCGCCAGCAGCACGACAGCTCTCTATGGCTACACCTTC
>NA|TRBV28|NA|TRBJ1-1
CASSLPQGLNTEAFF
TGTGCCAGCAGTTTACCTCAGGGGTTGAACACTGAAGCTTTCTTT